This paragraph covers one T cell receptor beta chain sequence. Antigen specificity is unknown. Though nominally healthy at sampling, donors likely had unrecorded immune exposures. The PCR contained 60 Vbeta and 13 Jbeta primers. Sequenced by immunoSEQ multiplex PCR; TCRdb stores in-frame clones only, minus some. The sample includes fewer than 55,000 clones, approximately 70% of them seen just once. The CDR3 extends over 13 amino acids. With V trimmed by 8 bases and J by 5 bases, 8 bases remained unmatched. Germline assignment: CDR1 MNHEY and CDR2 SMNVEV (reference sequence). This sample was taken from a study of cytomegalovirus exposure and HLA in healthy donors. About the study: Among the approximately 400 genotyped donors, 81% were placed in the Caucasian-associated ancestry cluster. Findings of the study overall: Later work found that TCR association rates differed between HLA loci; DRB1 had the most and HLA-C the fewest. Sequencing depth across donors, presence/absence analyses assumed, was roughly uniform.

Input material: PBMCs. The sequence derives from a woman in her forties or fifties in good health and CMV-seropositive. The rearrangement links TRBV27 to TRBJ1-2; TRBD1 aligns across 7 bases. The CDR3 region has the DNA TGTGCCAGCGGGCTGGGACAGATGTATGGCTACACCTTC. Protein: CASGLGQMYGYTF.